A few counts support the clone carrying this T cell receptor (beta chain). This entry comes from a study of molecular identifiers for immune sequencing clone quantification. Naive CD8 library inputs spanned about 19,000 to 1,000,000 sorted cells and 10%, 30% or 50% RNA. Making the bulk TCR libraries relied on previously described methods and listed TCR primers. MiXCR, applied by TCRdb to the PCR reads, yields one record per CDR3 protein. The sample carries a few hundred thousand distinct CDR3 sequences, roughly 24% recorded once. In germline, CDR1 is MGHRA, CDR2 YSYEKL. V shed 4 bases and J shed 0 bases, with 13 bases lying between them. This CDR3 contains 16 residues.

V usage is TRBV4-1 and J usage is TRBJ2-1; maybe TRBD1 (6 bases). The receptor was isolated from a human donor in good health. Some libraries in this study had Jurkat cell RNA spiked in. The specimen sequenced was naive CD8+ T cells from blood, with Jurkat cell RNA spiked in. Subset indicated: FACS-sorted CD8+CD4-CCR7+CD45RA+ naive T cells. The CDR3 DNA follows: TGCGCCAGCAGCCTTCGTTTGGACAGCTCCTACAATGAGCAGTTCTTC. It codes for CASSLRLDSSYNEQFF.